This paragraph reports one TCR beta chain. Germline assignment: CDR1 SEHNR and CDR2 FQNEAQ (reference sequence). The CDR3 consists of 11 residues. V lost 1 base to trimming and J lost 7 bases, with 4 bases between them. This record comes from a study of blood T cell repertoires in COVID-19. Turning to the study itself: Specimens from acute and convalescent COVID-19 originated in the United States, Italy and Spain. PBMCs, B-cell-depleted T cells, or T cells provided the cDNA or gDNA that made up the material.

Authors' methods: Using reference gene primer amplification, nucleated cell counts were estimated. The method was immunoSEQ multiplex PCR; TCRdb's version includes in-frame clones alone and lacks a portion of them. The V and J calls and clone size are taken from that table; D and trimming were inferred from the DNA. The data show tens of thousands of clones, with 75% to 90% seen just once and 1% to 1.5% held by the top ten. This clonotype was sampled from an elderly woman with acute or convalescent COVID-19. The chain couples TRBV7-9 to TRBJ1-2; D gene ambiguous. Sequences were obtained from peripheral blood. The CDR3 DNA reads TGTGCCAGCAGCTTAGTTATTGGCTACACCTTC. Amino acid sequence: CASSLVIGYTF. The full variable domain, its missing parts supplied by reference TRBV7-9 and TRBJ1-2, is DTGVSQNPRHKITKRGQNVTFRCDPISEHNRLYWYRQTLGQGPEFLTYFQNEAQLEKSRLLSDRFSAERPKGSFSTLEIQRTEQGDSAMYLCASSLVIGYTFGSGTRLTVV.